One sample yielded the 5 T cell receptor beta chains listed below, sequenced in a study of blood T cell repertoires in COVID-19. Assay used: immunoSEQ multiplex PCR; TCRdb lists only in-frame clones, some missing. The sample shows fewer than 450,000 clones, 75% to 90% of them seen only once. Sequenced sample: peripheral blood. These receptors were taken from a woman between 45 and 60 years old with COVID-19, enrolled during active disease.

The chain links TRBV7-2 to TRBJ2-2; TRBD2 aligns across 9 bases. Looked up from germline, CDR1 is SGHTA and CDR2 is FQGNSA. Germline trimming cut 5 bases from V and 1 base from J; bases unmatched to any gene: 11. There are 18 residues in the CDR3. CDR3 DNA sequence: TGTGCCAGCAGCCAAAACCCGCCTAGCGGGAAGAACACCGGGGAGCTGTTTTTT. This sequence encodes CASSQNPPSGKNTGELFF. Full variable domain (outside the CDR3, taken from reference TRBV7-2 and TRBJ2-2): GAGVSQSPSNKVTEKGKDVELRCDPISGHTALYWYRQSLGQGLEFLIYFQGNSAPDKSGLPSDRFSAERTGGSVSTLTIQRTQQEDSAVYLCASSQNPPSGKNTGELFFGEGSRLTVL.

The CDR3 loop is CASSQVPNSGRPIYNEQFF. CDR3 coding DNA: TGCGCCAGCAGCCAAGTTCCAAATAGCGGGAGGCCCATCTACAATGAGCAGTTCTTC. The chain links TRBV4-1 to TRBJ2-1; 10 bases fit TRBD2. Germline CDR1 reads MGHRA; CDR2 reads YSYEKL. The CDR3 totals 19 residues. With 1 base clipped from V and 3 bases from J, the junction kept 12 bases outside the gene matches.

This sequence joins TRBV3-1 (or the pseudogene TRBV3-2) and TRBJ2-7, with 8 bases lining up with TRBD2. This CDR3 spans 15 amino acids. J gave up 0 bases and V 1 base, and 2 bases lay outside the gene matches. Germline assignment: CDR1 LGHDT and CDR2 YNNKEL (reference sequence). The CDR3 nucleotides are TGTGCCAGCAGCCAAGGACTAGCGAGCTCCTACGAGCAGTACTTC. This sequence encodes CASSQGLASSYEQYF.

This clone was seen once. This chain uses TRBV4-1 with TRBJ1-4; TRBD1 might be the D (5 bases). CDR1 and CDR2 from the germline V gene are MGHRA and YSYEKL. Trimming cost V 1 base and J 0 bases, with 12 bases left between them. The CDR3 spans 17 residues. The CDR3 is CASSQVRRRATNEKLFF. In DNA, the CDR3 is TGCGCCAGCAGCCAAGTCAGGCGCAGGGCAACTAATGAAAAACTGTTTTTT.

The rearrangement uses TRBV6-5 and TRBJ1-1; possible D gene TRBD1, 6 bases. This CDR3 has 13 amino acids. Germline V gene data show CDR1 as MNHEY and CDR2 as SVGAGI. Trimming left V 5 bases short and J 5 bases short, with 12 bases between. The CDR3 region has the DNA TGTGCCAGCAGTCCTGGCAGGGGTACTGAAGCTTTCTTT. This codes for CASSPGRGTEAFF.